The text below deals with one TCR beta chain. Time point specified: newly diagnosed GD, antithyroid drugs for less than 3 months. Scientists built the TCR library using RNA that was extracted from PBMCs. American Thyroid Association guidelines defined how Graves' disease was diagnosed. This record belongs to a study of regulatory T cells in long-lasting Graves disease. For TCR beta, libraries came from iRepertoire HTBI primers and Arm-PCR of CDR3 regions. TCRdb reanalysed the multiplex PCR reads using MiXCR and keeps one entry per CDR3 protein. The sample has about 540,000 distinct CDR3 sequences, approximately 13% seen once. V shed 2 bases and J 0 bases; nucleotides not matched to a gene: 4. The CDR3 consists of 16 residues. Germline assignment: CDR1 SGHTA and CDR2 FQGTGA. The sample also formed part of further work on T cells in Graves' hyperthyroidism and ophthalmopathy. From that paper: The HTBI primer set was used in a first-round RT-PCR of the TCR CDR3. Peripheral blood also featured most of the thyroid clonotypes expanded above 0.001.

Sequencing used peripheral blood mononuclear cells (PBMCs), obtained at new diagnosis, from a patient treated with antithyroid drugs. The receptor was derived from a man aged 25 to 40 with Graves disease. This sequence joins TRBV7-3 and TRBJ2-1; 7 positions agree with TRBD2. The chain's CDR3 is CASSLPGRSSYNEQFF. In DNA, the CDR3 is TGTGCCAGCAGCTTACCCGGGAGGAGCTCCTACAATGAGCAGTTCTTC.